This T cell receptor (beta chain) was obtained from a study of CD8+CD57+ T cells in acquired aplastic anemia. Study overall: Mean yield of DNA from sorted CD4+ and CD8+ cells was roughly 3.1 ug.

TCR beta VDJ combinations and CDR3 sequences were profiled from genomic DNA. One entry per CDR3 protein results from TCRdb running MiXCR on the reads. The profile shows about 470,000 distinct CDR3 sequences, around 30% of them singletons. This clonotype was observed a handful of times. Its antigen remains unknown. The junction departs from the called germline gene at one end, perhaps through a read error. Patients selected for sequencing had displayed CD8+CD57+ cell expansion by flow cytometry. Study findings and constraints: A set of roughly 27 CD8+ CDR3 sequences was shared between patients and controls, and these sequences appeared highly expressed in patients.

The CDR3 has 14 amino acids. CDR1 SNHLY and CDR2 FYNNEI come from the germline V gene. The sample taken for sequencing was sorted CD4+, CD8+, or CD8+CD57+ T cells (not recorded which) from PBMCs. The rearrangement uses TRBV2 and TRBJ1-4; no definite D call. This TCR derives from a human donor with aplastic anemia. Here the CDR3 DNA reads TGTGCCAGCAGTGAAGAGCTCGGGAATGAAAAACTGCTTTTT. Translating gives CASSEELGNEKLLF.